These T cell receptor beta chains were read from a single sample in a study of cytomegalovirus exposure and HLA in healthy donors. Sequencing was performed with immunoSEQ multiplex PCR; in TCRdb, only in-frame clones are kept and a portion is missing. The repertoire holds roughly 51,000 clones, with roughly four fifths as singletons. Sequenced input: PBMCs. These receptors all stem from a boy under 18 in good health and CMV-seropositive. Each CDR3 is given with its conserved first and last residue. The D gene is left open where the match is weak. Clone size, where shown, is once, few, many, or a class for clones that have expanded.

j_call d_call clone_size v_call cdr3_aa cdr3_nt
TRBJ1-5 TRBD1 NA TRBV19 CASSIITGEDQPQHF TGTGCCAGTAGTATTATTACAGGGGAAGATCAGCCCCAGCATTTT
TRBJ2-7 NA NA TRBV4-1 CASSLAGYEQYF TGCGCCAGCAGCCTAGCCGGTTACGAGCAGTACTTC
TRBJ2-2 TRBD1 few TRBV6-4 CASSRGPWDTGELFF TGTGCCAGCAGTAGGGGGCCGTGGGACACCGGGGAGCTGTTTTTT
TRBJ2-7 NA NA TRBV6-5 CASSYSTLTTIYEQYF TGTGCCAGCAGTTATTCCACCCTGACTACGATATACGAGCAGTACTTC
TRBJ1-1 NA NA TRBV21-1 CASTLQVPNTEAFF TGTGCCAGTACCCTACAGGTTCCTAACACTGAAGCTTTCTTT
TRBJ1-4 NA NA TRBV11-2 CASSFGQLNEKLFF TGTGCCAGCAGCTTCGGACAGCTTAATGAAAAACTGTTTTTT
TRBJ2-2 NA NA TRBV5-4 CASSLGSGELFF TGTGCCAGCAGCCTCGGTTCCGGGGAGCTGTTTTTT
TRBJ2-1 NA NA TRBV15 CATRGTLDNEQFF TGTGCCACCCGCGGGACTCTCGACAATGAGCAGTTCTTC
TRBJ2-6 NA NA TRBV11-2 CASSFPRRQSGANVLTF TGTGCCAGCAGCTTCCCAAGGAGACAGTCTGGGGCCAACGTCCTGACTTTC
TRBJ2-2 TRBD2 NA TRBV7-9 CASSSGGGRGELFF TGTGCCAGCAGCTCGGGAGGAGGTAGAGGGGAGCTGTTTTTT
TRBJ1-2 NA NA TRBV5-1 CASSLSGSDSIYTF TGCGCCAGCAGCTTATCGGGGTCCGACTCGATCTACACCTTC
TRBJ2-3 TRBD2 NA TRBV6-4 CASSDSTSGGADTQYF TGTGCCAGCAGTGACTCGACTAGCGGGGGGGCAGATACGCAGTATTTT
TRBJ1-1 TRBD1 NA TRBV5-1 CASRSQGANTEAFF TGCGCCAGCAGGTCACAGGGGGCGAACACTGAAGCTTTCTTT
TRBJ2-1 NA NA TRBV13 CASSPPGREQFF TGTGCCAGCAGCCCCCCGGGAAGGGAGCAGTTCTTC
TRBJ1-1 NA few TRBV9 CASSPGANTEAFF TGTGCCAGCAGCCCAGGGGCGAACACTGAAGCTTTCTTT
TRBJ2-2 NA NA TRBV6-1 CASSAPRRLNTGELFF TGTGCCAGCAGTGCCCCTCGGAGACTGAACACCGGGGAGCTGTTTTTT
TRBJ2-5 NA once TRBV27 CASSLGPRGTQYF TGTGCCAGCAGCCTGGGGCCAAGGGGGACCCAGTACTTC
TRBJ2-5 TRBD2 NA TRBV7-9 CASSLGSGGIQETQYF TGTGCCAGCAGCTTAGGTAGCGGGGGGATCCAAGAGACCCAGTACTTC
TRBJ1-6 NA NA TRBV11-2 CASSLGRYNSPLHF TGTGCCAGCAGCTTAGGGAGGTATAATTCACCCCTCCACTTT
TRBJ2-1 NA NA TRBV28 CASESVQGTYNEQFF TGTGCCAGCGAATCGGTACAGGGAACCTACAATGAGCAGTTCTTC
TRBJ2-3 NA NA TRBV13 CASSLGGAGESTDTQYF TGTGCCAGCAGCTTAGGGGGGGCGGGGGAGAGCACAGATACGCAGTATTTT
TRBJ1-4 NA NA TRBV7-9 CASAAGEGKLFF TGTGCCAGCGCCGCGGGGGAGGGAAAACTGTTTTTT
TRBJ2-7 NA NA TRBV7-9 CASSFSTLDEQYF TGTGCCAGCAGCTTTAGTACCCTGGACGAGCAGTACTTC
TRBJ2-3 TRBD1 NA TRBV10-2 CASSLPGGDTQYF TGCGCCAGCAGCCTCCCAGGGGGAGATACGCAGTATTTT
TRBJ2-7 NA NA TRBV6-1 CASSNREPYEQYF TGTGCCAGCAGTAACAGGGAACCTTACGAGCAGTACTTC
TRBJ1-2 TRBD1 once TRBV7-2 CASSSRTGDGYTF TGTGCCAGCAGCTCCAGGACAGGGGATGGCTACACCTTC
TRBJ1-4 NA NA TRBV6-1 CASSEARGFREKLFF TGTGCCAGCAGTGAAGCGCGAGGGTTTAGGGAAAAACTGTTTTTT
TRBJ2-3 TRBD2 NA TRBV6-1 CASSHASGPTDTQYF TGTGCCAGCAGTCATGCTAGCGGGCCCACAGATACGCAGTATTTT
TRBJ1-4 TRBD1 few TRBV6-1 CASSVGTGPEKLFF TGTGCCAGCAGTGTAGGGACAGGACCCGAAAAACTGTTTTTT
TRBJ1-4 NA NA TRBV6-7 CANTGGGVEKLFF TGTGCCAACACCGGGGGAGGAGTAGAAAAACTGTTTTTT
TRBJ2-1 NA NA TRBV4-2 CASSPGLGFSYNEQFF TGTGCCAGCAGCCCGGGACTGGGCTTCTCCTACAATGAGCAGTTCTTC
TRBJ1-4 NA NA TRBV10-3 CAISEGGGDEKLFF TGTGCCATCAGTGAAGGGGGTGGAGATGAAAAACTGTTTTTT
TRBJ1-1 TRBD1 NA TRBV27 CASRTGGAYSVAFF TGTGCCAGTAGAACAGGGGGCGCTTATTCTGTAGCTTTCTTT
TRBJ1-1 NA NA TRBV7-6 CASSLHRMNTEAFF TGTGCCAGCAGCTTACACAGAATGAACACTGAAGCTTTCTTT
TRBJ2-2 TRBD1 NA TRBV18 CASSPAGGNTGELFF TGTGCCAGCTCACCAGCAGGGGGGAACACCGGGGAGCTGTTTTTT
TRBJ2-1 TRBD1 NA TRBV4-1 CASSQPGDRTYNEQFF TGCGCCAGCAGCCAGCCTGGGGACAGGACCTACAATGAGCAGTTCTTC
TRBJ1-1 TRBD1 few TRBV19 CASSIQNRGPEAFF TGTGCCAGTAGTATACAAAACAGGGGTCCTGAAGCTTTCTTT
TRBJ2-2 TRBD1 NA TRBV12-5 CASGLVYSSGQGGRELFF TGTGCTAGTGGTTTGGTCTACAGCTCGGGACAGGGGGGCCGGGAGCTGTTTTTT
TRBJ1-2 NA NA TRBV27 CASSLSGSGIYGYTF TGTGCCAGCAGTTTATCGGGATCAGGGATCTATGGCTACACCTTC
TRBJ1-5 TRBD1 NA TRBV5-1 CASSTGQGAEPQHF TGCGCCAGCAGCACGGGACAGGGGGCTGAGCCCCAGCATTTT
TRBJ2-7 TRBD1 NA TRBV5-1 CASSLFGTGRGRREQYF TGCGCCAGCAGCTTGTTCGGGACAGGTCGTGGGCGGAGGGAGCAGTACTTC
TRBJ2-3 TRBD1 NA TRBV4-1 CASSPGQGATDTQYF TGCGCCAGCAGCCCTGGACAGGGAGCCACAGATACGCAGTATTTT
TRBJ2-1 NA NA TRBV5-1 CASSVRSASNEQFF TGCGCCAGCAGTGTACGGTCCGCCTCAAATGAGCAGTTCTTC
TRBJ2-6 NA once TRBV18 CASSKYRVSGANVLTF TGTGCCAGCTCAAAGTACAGAGTCTCTGGGGCCAACGTCCTGACTTTC
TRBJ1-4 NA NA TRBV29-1 CSVGASNEKLFF TGCAGCGTTGGAGCTTCTAATGAAAAACTGTTTTTT
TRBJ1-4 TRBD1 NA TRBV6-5 CASSDRERDEKLFF TGTGCCAGCAGCGACAGGGAGAGGGACGAAAAACTGTTTTTT
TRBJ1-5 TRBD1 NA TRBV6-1 CASSVDRGFQPQHF TGTGCCAGCAGTGTAGACAGGGGCTTTCAGCCCCAGCATTTT
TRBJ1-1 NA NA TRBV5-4 CASSFSATSEAFF TGTGCCAGCAGCTTTTCCGCTACCTCCGAAGCTTTCTTT
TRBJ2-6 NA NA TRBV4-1 CASSQGQLSGANVLTF TGCGCCAGCAGCCAAGGACAGCTCTCTGGGGCCAACGTCCTGACTTTC
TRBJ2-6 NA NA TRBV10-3 CAISVGGALTGANVLTF TGTGCCATCAGTGTGGGGGGGGCGCTTACTGGGGCCAACGTCCTGACTTTC
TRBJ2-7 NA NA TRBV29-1 CSARDSHEQYF TGCAGCGCCCGTGATAGTCACGAGCAGTACTTC
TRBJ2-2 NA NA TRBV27 CASSFIGGPTGELFF TGTGCCAGCAGTTTCATCGGGGGACCGACCGGGGAGCTGTTTTTT
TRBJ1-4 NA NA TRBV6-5 CASSWGGNEKLFF TGTGCCAGCAGTTGGGGGGGTAATGAAAAACTGTTTTTT